Given below is one TCR beta chain in context. These data are taken from a study of OX40 agonist ivuxolimab in advanced cancers. The table came from immunoSEQ multiplex PCR; TCRdb's copy has only in-frame clones and leaves some out. The profile shows tens of thousands of clones, about 86% of them singletons. V was shortened by 1 base and J by 9 bases, with 16 bases between the two germline ends. This CDR3 is built from 15 residues. Germline V gene data show CDR1 as SEHNR and CDR2 as FQNEAQ (reference sequence). The sample in question was CD4+ or CD8+ T cells sorted from blood, obtained in a trial of the OX40 agonist ivuxolimab. V gene TRBV7-9 combines with J gene TRBJ2-1, with D tentatively TRBD2 (9 bases). The TCR sequence derives from an adult with an advanced solid tumor such as melanoma, head and neck, liver or kidney cancer. As DNA, the CDR3 is TGTGCCAGCAGCTTAGGGCGGGGGGGACAGGCTGAGCAGTTCTTC. It is translated as CASSLGRGGQAEQFF.